Presented here are 7 T cell receptor beta chains from one specimen sequenced in a study of T cells in Graves' hyperthyroidism and ophthalmopathy (dated by TCRdb to the late 2010s). The library was built by means of multiplex PCR. TCRdb names Illumina HiSeq 2000 as the instrument used. The TCR beta CDR3 regions were amplified from RNA transcripts. The first round of RT-PCR for the TCR CDR3 was performed with the HTBI primer set and the Qiagen OneStep RT-PCR kit. In-frame beta chains were kept once TCRdb had trimmed the public reads at Q25 with fastp and called clones with MiXCR. Every CDR3 protein is listed once, alongside the most common genes and DNA of its rows. The sample records about 360,000 distinct CDR3 sequences, about 13% of which are singletons. Roughly 9.2% of the sample is taken by the ten largest. The sample was blood. These receptors were collected from a woman between 18 and 29 years old with Graves' hyperthyroidism.

A remark on this clonotype: Just one base apart from a much larger clone, this may be a read error. The chain employs TRBV5-6 and TRBJ2-7; D tentatively reads TRBD1 or TRBD2 (6 bases each). V lost 6 bases and J 6 bases, leaving 19 bases between the germline ends. Germline loops: CDR1 SGHDT, CDR2 YYEEEE. The CDR3 contains 14 residues. The CDR3 protein is CASTPRGDGTEQYF. The CDR3 bases are TGTGCCAGCACCCCGAGGGGGGACGGGACCGAGCAGTACTTC.

V is TRBV4-1 and J is TRBJ2-7; 9 bases match TRBD1. Germline loops: CDR1 MGHRA, CDR2 YSYEKL. Trimming took 1 base from V and 3 from J; bases not matched to a gene: 4. The CDR3 has 15 residues. Here the CDR3 DNA reads TGCGCCAGCAGCCAAGTTCGACAGGGGGGCTACGAGCAGTACTTC. It is translated as CASSQVRQGGYEQYF.

V usage is TRBV28 and J usage is TRBJ1-3; 7 bases agree with TRBD1. The CDR3 loop spans 16 amino acids. Germline assignment: CDR1 MDHEN and CDR2 SYDVKM. Germline trimming cut 2 bases from V and 3 bases from J; bases unmatched to any gene: 7. As DNA, the CDR3 is TGTGCCAGCAGTTTACGACAGGGTATTATTGGAAACACCATATATTTT. Protein: CASSLRQGIIGNTIYF.

The table lists this clonotype with a few counts. This rearrangement joins TRBV11-2 to TRBJ1-1; 11 positions agree with TRBD1. The V gene's germline CDR1 is SGHAT and CDR2 FQNNGV. The CDR3 is made up of 13 amino acids. The V and J ends lost 5 bases and 10 bases, in that order; junction bases with no gene match: 6. CDR3: CASSPGQGAGAFF. CDR3 coding DNA: TGTGCCAGCAGCCCCGGACAGGGGGCTGGAGCTTTCTTT.

The chain links TRBV24-1 to TRBJ1-1, with D maybe TRBD1 (5 bases). The CDR3 contains 14 residues. The germline V and J ends were trimmed by 2 bases and 5 bases, with 11 bases remaining between them. The germline gives CDR1 KGHDR, CDR2 SFDVKD. CDR3 sequence: CATSDSPDTTEAFF. The CDR3 DNA reads TGTGCCACCAGTGATTCCCCGGACACTACTGAAGCTTTCTTT.

This clonotype was seen repeatedly, ten times or more. The rearrangement links TRBV11-3 to TRBJ2-1, with D tentatively TRBD1 (5 bases). Trimming shortened V by 4 bases and J by 5 bases, and 15 bases separated the two germline ends. The CDR3 has 15 residues. Germline V gene lookup returns CDR1 SGHNT and CDR2 YENEEA. CDR3 in DNA: TGTGCCAGCAGCTCCCAGGGTGCAGGCAACAATGAGCAGTTCTTC. Amino acids: CASSSQGAGNNEQFF.

The CDR3 bases are TGTGCCAGCAAGGCAGGAGCCCTATCCTACGAGCAGTACTTC. Protein sequence: CASKAGALSYEQYF. The chain links TRBV12-3 or TRBV12-4 to TRBJ2-7; D remains unclear. Trimming took 7 bases from V and 1 from J, leaving 14 bases between them. The CDR3 runs 14 residues.